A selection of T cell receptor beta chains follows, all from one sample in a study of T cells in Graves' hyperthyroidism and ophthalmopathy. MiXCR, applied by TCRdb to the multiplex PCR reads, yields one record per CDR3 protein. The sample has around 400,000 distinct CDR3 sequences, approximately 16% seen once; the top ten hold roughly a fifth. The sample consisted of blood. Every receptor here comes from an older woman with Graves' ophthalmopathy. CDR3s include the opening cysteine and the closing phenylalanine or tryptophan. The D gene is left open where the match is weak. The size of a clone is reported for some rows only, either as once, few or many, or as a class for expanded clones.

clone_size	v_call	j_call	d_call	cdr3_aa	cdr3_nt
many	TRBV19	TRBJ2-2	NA	CASSPRGLDGELFF	TGTGCCAGTAGCCCAAGGGGGTTGGACGGGGAGCTGTTTTTT
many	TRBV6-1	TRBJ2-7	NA	CASSEGGGSSEQYF	TGTGCCAGCAGTGAAGGGGGAGGCTCGTCAGAGCAGTACTTC
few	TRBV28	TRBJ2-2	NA	CASSPAFRATGELFF	TGTGCCAGCAGCCCCGCGTTCCGGGCCACCGGGGAGCTGTTTTTT
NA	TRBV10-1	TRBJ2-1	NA	CASQSGGLYNEQFF	TGCGCCAGCCAAAGCGGCGGCCTTTACAATGAGCAGTTCTTC
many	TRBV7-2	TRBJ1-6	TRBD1	CASSLGPGQGGSPLHF	TGTGCCAGCAGCTTAGGGCCGGGACAGGGGGGATCACCCCTCCACTTT
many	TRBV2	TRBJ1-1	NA	CASSESRDTEAFF	TGTGCCAGCAGTGAGTCGAGGGACACTGAAGCTTTCTTT
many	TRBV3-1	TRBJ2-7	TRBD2	CASSLRGVEQYF	TGTGCCAGCAGCCTCCGGGGGGTCGAGCAGTACTTC
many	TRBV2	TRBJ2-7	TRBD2	CASTTGGRREQYF	TGTGCCAGCACGACGGGAGGTAGGAGGGAGCAGTACTTC
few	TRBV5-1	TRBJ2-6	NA	CASSLAGNSGANVLTF	TGCGCCAGCAGCTTGGCCGGGAACTCTGGGGCCAACGTCCTGACTTTC
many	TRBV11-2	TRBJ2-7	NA	CASSLEQNYEQYF	TGTGCCAGCAGCTTAGAACAGAACTACGAGCAGTACTTC
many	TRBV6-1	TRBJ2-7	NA	CASRDREVYEQYF	TGTGCCAGCAGAGACAGGGAGGTCTACGAGCAGTACTTC
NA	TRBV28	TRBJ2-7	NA	CASSPVRSYEQYF	TGTGCCAGCAGTCCAGTTAGGTCATACGAGCAGTACTTC
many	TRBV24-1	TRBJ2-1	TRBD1	CATSDPGGSPGNEQFF	TGTGCCACCAGTGATCCAGGGGGCTCTCCTGGCAATGAGCAGTTCTTC
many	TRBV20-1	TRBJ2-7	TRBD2	CSASRPAGALEQYF	TGCAGTGCTAGTCGCCCAGCGGGAGCTTTAGAGCAGTACTTC
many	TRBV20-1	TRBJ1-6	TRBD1	CSASTRDRFNSPLHF	TGCAGTGCTTCTACACGGGACAGGTTTAATTCACCCCTCCACTTT
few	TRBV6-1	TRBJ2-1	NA	CASTRVNEQFF	TGTGCCAGCACGAGGGTCAATGAGCAGTTCTTC
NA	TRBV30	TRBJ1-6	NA	CAYQNIGNSPLHF	TGTGCCTACCAAAACATAGGGAATTCACCCCTCCACTTT
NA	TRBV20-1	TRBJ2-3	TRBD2	CSARALSGVTDTQYF	TGCAGTGCTAGAGCTCTTAGCGGGGTCACAGATACGCAGTATTTT
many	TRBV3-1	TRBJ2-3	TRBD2	CASSLGGTSGLKDTQYF	TGTGCCAGCAGCCTAGGTGGGACTAGCGGGCTGAAGGATACGCAGTATTTT
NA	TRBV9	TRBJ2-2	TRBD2	CASSVAPGGSGTANTGELFF	TGTGCCAGCAGCGTAGCTCCGGGCGGTAGCGGGACCGCGAACACCGGGGAGCTGTTTTTT